This T cell receptor (beta chain) was captured by sequencing in a study of T cells in Graves' hyperthyroidism and ophthalmopathy. Overall study findings and caveats: Ophthalmopathy prediction by the model preceded onset by a median approximately 5.9 months. Most expanded thyroid clonotypes above 0.001 recurred in blood. Using 13 V-J features, a model discriminated ophthalmopathy from stable hyperthyroidism.

Patients between 18 and 65 years old had hyperthyroidism, newly diagnosed and lasting under 2 months. The CDR3 is made up of 15 amino acids. Trimming left V 3 bases short and J 5 bases short, with 14 bases between. CDR1 LNHNV and CDR2 YYDKDF come from the germline V gene (reference sequence). This clonotype was detected many times. Its antigen remains unknown. Researchers took RNA transcripts and amplified the TCR beta CDR3 regions from them. An initial round of RT-PCR targeting the TCR CDR3 relied on the HTBI primer set. A single record per CDR3 protein comes from TCRdb applying MiXCR to the multiplex PCR reads. Among around 620,000 distinct CDR3 sequences listed, under 20% were seen once.

The sequenced sample was blood. The chain recombines TRBV15 with TRBJ1-5; TRBD1 might be the D (5 bases). This clonotype was sampled from a woman in her thirties with Graves' hyperthyroidism. CDR3 loop: CATSRRAGRHQPQHF. In DNA, the CDR3 is TGTGCCACCAGCAGGCGGGCAGGGAGGCATCAGCCCCAGCATTTT.